The clone carrying this TCR beta chain showed up many times. As yet, its antigen is unknown. These data originate in a study of T-cell memory formation after mild COVID-19. General observations from the study: Clones that got smaller from day 15 to 85 had even CD4/CD8, while clones growing later tipped toward CD4+.

V dropped 3 bases and J dropped 3; count of bases not matched to a gene: 5. This CDR3 contains 14 residues. Constant-segment-primed 5'RACE gave TCR alpha and TCR beta cDNA libraries with sample barcodes and UMIs. TCRdb re-called the 5' RACE reads through MiXCR, storing one row per CDR3 protein. The sample holds approximately 190,000 distinct CDR3 sequences, 15% to 20% seen once. The source of this sequence is an adult woman who had mild COVID-19 (a few samples of this study predate the infection). Cell type and time point are not known. The chain is built from TRBV12-3 or TRBV12-4 and TRBJ2-7, with 7 bases aligning to TRBD2. Sequenced: PBMCs or a T cell subset sorted from them (not recorded which). CDR3 in amino acids: CASSFGGRGYEQYF. For the CDR3, the DNA is TGTGCCAGCAGTTTTGGAGGGAGGGGCTACGAGCAGTACTTC.